Listed below are T cell receptor beta chains from one sample, sequenced in a study of vaccination effects on CD4 cells after COVID-19. These receptors lack a known antigen. Sequencing was performed with immunoSEQ multiplex PCR; in TCRdb, only in-frame clones are kept and a portion is missing. The sample holds some 61,000 clones, roughly three quarters seen once. This sample comprised CD4+ T cells from PBMCs cultured with HCoV-OC43 spike peptides, obtained after COVID-19 vaccination. The receptors were sampled from a human donor who received a COVID-19 vaccine. Each CDR3 is given with its conserved first and last residue. D genes are given only for firm matches. Some rows mark clone size as missing; the rest say once, few, many or name a class of expanded clone.

d_call: TRBD2
clone_size: -
v_call: TRBV7-3
j_call: TRBJ2-2
cdr3_nt: TGTGCCAGCAGCTTAACCCGGGGGGGGAACACCGGGGAGCTGTTTTTT
cdr3_aa: CASSLTRGGNTGELFF

d_call: -
clone_size: -
v_call: TRBV5-1
j_call: TRBJ2-1
cdr3_nt: TGCGCCAGCAGCCCGGACGGGGGCCCCTACAATGAGCAGTTCTTC
cdr3_aa: CASSPDGGPYNEQFF

d_call: TRBD2
clone_size: once
v_call: TRBV13
j_call: TRBJ2-3
cdr3_nt: TGTGCCAGCAGCTTGACTAGCGGGGGACCAGATACGCAGTATTTT
cdr3_aa: CASSLTSGGPDTQYF

d_call: -
clone_size: -
v_call: TRBV5-1
j_call: TRBJ2-5
cdr3_nt: TGCGCCAGCAGCTCCCATGGCGACCAAGAGACCCAGTACTTC
cdr3_aa: CASSSHGDQETQYF

d_call: -
clone_size: -
v_call: TRBV11-3
j_call: TRBJ2-2
cdr3_nt: TGTGCCAGCAGCTTAACCGGGACGAGGGACACCGGGGAGCTGTTTTTT
cdr3_aa: CASSLTGTRDTGELFF

d_call: -
clone_size: few
v_call: TRBV24-1
j_call: TRBJ2-1
cdr3_nt: TGTGCCACCATGTCCGCGAGCGGGTATGAGCAGTTCTTC
cdr3_aa: CATMSASGYEQFF

d_call: TRBD1
clone_size: -
v_call: TRBV27
j_call: TRBJ2-1
cdr3_nt: TGTGCCAGCACCATTGCGGGCAGGGGGCCCAATGAGCAGTTCTTC
cdr3_aa: CASTIAGRGPNEQFF

d_call: TRBD1
clone_size: -
v_call: TRBV2
j_call: TRBJ2-2
cdr3_nt: TGTGCCAGGAGGACAGGGTACAACACCGGGGAGCTGTTTTTT
cdr3_aa: CARRTGYNTGELFF

d_call: TRBD2
clone_size: -
v_call: TRBV7-2
j_call: TRBJ2-3
cdr3_nt: TGTGCCAGCAGCACCGCTAGCGGGGGCACAGATACGCAGTATTTT
cdr3_aa: CASSTASGGTDTQYF

d_call: -
clone_size: -
v_call: TRBV20-1
j_call: TRBJ2-3
cdr3_nt: TGCAGTGCTACGGACTATGTGATGCAGTATTTT
cdr3_aa: CSATDYVMQYF

d_call: -
clone_size: -
v_call: TRBV19
j_call: TRBJ1-6
cdr3_nt: TGTGCCAGTAGTCTGGGGGGAGATTCACCCCTCCACTTT
cdr3_aa: CASSLGGDSPLHF

d_call: TRBD2
clone_size: -
v_call: TRBV7-2
j_call: TRBJ2-1
cdr3_nt: TGTGCCAGCAACAAGTGGGCTAGCGGAGGCAATGAGCAGTTCTTC
cdr3_aa: CASNKWASGGNEQFF

d_call: -
clone_size: -
v_call: TRBV5-4
j_call: TRBJ2-3
cdr3_nt: TGTGCCAGCAGCGGTACCTCTTGGACAGATACGCAGTATTTT
cdr3_aa: CASSGTSWTDTQYF

d_call: TRBD2
clone_size: -
v_call: TRBV12-5
j_call: TRBJ2-5
cdr3_nt: TGTGCTAGTGGTTCTCTGAGGGGAGCGGGGGGGCAAGAGACCCAGTACTTC
cdr3_aa: CASGSLRGAGGQETQYF

d_call: -
clone_size: once
v_call: TRBV5-1
j_call: TRBJ1-4
cdr3_nt: TGCGCCAGCAGCTGGTCCACAACTAATGAAAAACTGTTTTTT
cdr3_aa: CASSWSTTNEKLFF

d_call: -
clone_size: few
v_call: TRBV18
j_call: TRBJ1-4
cdr3_nt: TGTGCCAGCTCGACACAGTTTCCCAGCGGAAAACTGTTTTTT
cdr3_aa: CASSTQFPSGKLFF

d_call: -
clone_size: -
v_call: TRBV5-4
j_call: TRBJ1-1
cdr3_nt: TGTGCCAGCAGGCAGGGACTGAACACTGAAGCTTTCTTT
cdr3_aa: CASRQGLNTEAFF

d_call: -
clone_size: -
v_call: TRBV14
j_call: TRBJ2-5
cdr3_nt: TGTGCCAGCAGCCAAGACCCGGGCAGGGCTGAGACCCAGTACTTC
cdr3_aa: CASSQDPGRAETQYF

d_call: -
clone_size: medium-sized
v_call: TRBV9
j_call: TRBJ1-2
cdr3_nt: TGTGCCAGCAGCGTAGAGGAGGGAAACTATGGCTACACCTTC
cdr3_aa: CASSVEEGNYGYTF

d_call: -
clone_size: few
v_call: TRBV15
j_call: TRBJ1-5
cdr3_nt: TGTGCCACCAGCAGAGTCGCCGAAGGTCAGCCCCAGCATTTT
cdr3_aa: CATSRVAEGQPQHF

d_call: -
clone_size: once
v_call: TRBV12-3/TRBV12-4
j_call: TRBJ2-3
cdr3_nt: TGTGCCAGCAGTGGGTGGGACACAGATACGCAGTATTTT
cdr3_aa: CASSGWDTDTQYF

d_call: -
clone_size: -
v_call: TRBV4-1
j_call: TRBJ2-5
cdr3_nt: TGCGCCAGCAGCCAAGTAGCAATACGAATCCGGACGGACCAAGAGACCCAGTACTTC
cdr3_aa: CASSQVAIRIRTDQETQYF

d_call: -
clone_size: few
v_call: TRBV12-5
j_call: TRBJ1-3
cdr3_nt: TGTGCTAGTGGTTTGGTATCGGGGCCTGGAAACACCATATATTTT
cdr3_aa: CASGLVSGPGNTIYF

d_call: TRBD1
clone_size: few
v_call: TRBV4-1
j_call: TRBJ1-2
cdr3_nt: TGCGCCAGCAGCCAGGGAACAGGGGGCGTTTATGGCTACACCTTC
cdr3_aa: CASSQGTGGVYGYTF

d_call: -
clone_size: -
v_call: TRBV7-2
j_call: TRBJ2-2
cdr3_nt: TGTGCCAGCACCTCCCGGGGTGGGGCCGGAACCGGGGAGCTGTTTTTT
cdr3_aa: CASTSRGGAGTGELFF

d_call: -
clone_size: -
v_call: TRBV25-1
j_call: TRBJ1-1
cdr3_nt: TGTGCCAGCAGTGAGGTACGGGCGAACACTGAAGCTTTCTTT
cdr3_aa: CASSEVRANTEAFF

d_call: -
clone_size: -
v_call: TRBV28
j_call: TRBJ1-1
cdr3_nt: TGTGCCAGCAGGGGGAGTAGGGGGAGGAACACTGAAGCTTTCTTT
cdr3_aa: CASRGSRGRNTEAFF

d_call: -
clone_size: -
v_call: TRBV28
j_call: TRBJ1-2
cdr3_nt: TGTGCCAGTTCTACAGGGACGTATGGCTACACCTTC
cdr3_aa: CASSTGTYGYTF

d_call: -
clone_size: -
v_call: TRBV19
j_call: TRBJ1-2
cdr3_nt: TGTGCCAGTATGAGGACGGAACCTAACTATGGCTACACCTTC
cdr3_aa: CASMRTEPNYGYTF

d_call: -
clone_size: -
v_call: TRBV5-1
j_call: TRBJ2-3
cdr3_nt: TGCGCCAGCAGCCGGACGGAGAGCACAGATACGCAGTATTTT
cdr3_aa: CASSRTESTDTQYF

d_call: -
clone_size: few
v_call: TRBV5-6
j_call: TRBJ2-1
cdr3_nt: TGTGCCAGCAGCGGTGGACCCAGCAATGAGCAGTTCTTC
cdr3_aa: CASSGGPSNEQFF

d_call: -
clone_size: -
v_call: TRBV5-1
j_call: TRBJ1-3
cdr3_nt: TGCGCCAGCAGCTTGGACAGGGCTAGAAACACCATATATTTT
cdr3_aa: CASSLDRARNTIYF

d_call: -
clone_size: -
v_call: TRBV7-9
j_call: TRBJ2-5
cdr3_nt: TGTGCCAGCAGCTTAAATGAGGAGACCCAGTACTTC
cdr3_aa: CASSLNEETQYF

d_call: -
clone_size: once
v_call: TRBV18
j_call: TRBJ2-3
cdr3_nt: TGTGCCAGCTCACCATTCGGGGGCAGCACAGATACGCAGTATTTT
cdr3_aa: CASSPFGGSTDTQYF

d_call: -
clone_size: once
v_call: TRBV7-2
j_call: TRBJ1-1
cdr3_nt: TGTGCCAGCAGCTTACCGGGGCCCGAAGCTTTCTTT
cdr3_aa: CASSLPGPEAFF

d_call: -
clone_size: -
v_call: TRBV7-2
j_call: TRBJ1-2
cdr3_nt: TGTGCCAGCAGCTTAGGTGGGGATAACTATGGCTACACCTTC
cdr3_aa: CASSLGGDNYGYTF

d_call: -
clone_size: -
v_call: TRBV15
j_call: TRBJ2-5
cdr3_nt: TGTGCCACCAGCAGAGCCCAGGGTGGATGGGAGACCCAGTACTTC
cdr3_aa: CATSRAQGGWETQYF

d_call: -
clone_size: -
v_call: TRBV12-3/TRBV12-4
j_call: TRBJ1-6
cdr3_nt: TGTGCCAGCAGTCCTTCAGGGTACTCACCCCTCCACTTT
cdr3_aa: CASSPSGYSPLHF

d_call: -
clone_size: -
v_call: TRBV30
j_call: TRBJ1-3
cdr3_nt: TGTGCCTGGACGAGGGACTCTGGAAACACCATATATTTT
cdr3_aa: CAWTRDSGNTIYF

d_call: TRBD2
clone_size: -
v_call: TRBV9
j_call: TRBJ2-3
cdr3_nt: TGTGCCAGCAGCGCCTCTGCTCTAGCGGGGGTAGATACGCAGTATTTT
cdr3_aa: CASSASALAGVDTQYF

d_call: -
clone_size: -
v_call: TRBV30
j_call: TRBJ2-6
cdr3_nt: TGTGCCTGGAGTGTGGATGCTGGGGCCAACGTCCTGACTTTC
cdr3_aa: CAWSVDAGANVLTF

d_call: -
clone_size: -
v_call: TRBV7-8
j_call: TRBJ1-1
cdr3_nt: TGTGCCAGCAGCTTAGACGGGACCACTGAAGCTTTCTTT
cdr3_aa: CASSLDGTTEAFF

d_call: -
clone_size: -
v_call: TRBV5-4
j_call: TRBJ2-5
cdr3_nt: TGTGCCAGCAGCTTGTGGGCGTCGGAGACCCAGTACTTC
cdr3_aa: CASSLWASETQYF

d_call: -
clone_size: once
v_call: TRBV7-3
j_call: TRBJ2-3
cdr3_nt: TGTGCCAGCAGCTTAGTCTTTGCGGGGATTAGCACAGATACGCAGTATTTT
cdr3_aa: CASSLVFAGISTDTQYF

d_call: -
clone_size: -
v_call: TRBV4-1
j_call: TRBJ1-2
cdr3_nt: TGCGCCAGCAGCCAAATCGCGGGGCAGCTTTATGGCTACACCTTC
cdr3_aa: CASSQIAGQLYGYTF

d_call: -
clone_size: -
v_call: TRBV11-3
j_call: TRBJ2-3
cdr3_nt: TGTGCCAGCAGCTTGTCGGGGCTACGCACAGATACGCAGTATTTT
cdr3_aa: CASSLSGLRTDTQYF

d_call: -
clone_size: -
v_call: TRBV6-5
j_call: TRBJ1-1
cdr3_nt: TGTGCCAGCAGAGCCTCGGGAAGGTTCGGCGACAGGGCTTTCTTT
cdr3_aa: CASRASGRFGDRAFF

d_call: -
clone_size: -
v_call: TRBV6-5
j_call: TRBJ1-1
cdr3_nt: TGTGCCAGCAGTTACTCCTACCGGGACGGCACTGAAGCTTTCTTT
cdr3_aa: CASSYSYRDGTEAFF

d_call: -
clone_size: once
v_call: TRBV11-2
j_call: TRBJ1-1
cdr3_nt: TGTGCCAGCAGCCTCACATCAGGGGTTGCGAACACTGAAGCTTTCTTT
cdr3_aa: CASSLTSGVANTEAFF